The 23 T cell receptor beta chains below come from one sample, sequenced in a study of blood T cell repertoires in COVID-19. Clones were read by immunoSEQ multiplex PCR, and TCRdb kept only the in-frame ones, dropping some. This table has 250,000 to 300,000 clones, about nine tenths appearing once. Sequences were obtained from peripheral blood. These receptors all stem from a woman under 40 with COVID-19, enrolled during active disease.

V usage is TRBV5-4 and J usage is TRBJ1-2; 9 bases line up with TRBD1. Germline V gene lookup returns CDR1 SGHNT and CDR2 YYREEE (reference sequence). V gave up 2 bases and J gave up 8 bases; unmatched junction bases: 10. This CDR3 is built from 15 residues. The CDR3 coding sequence is TGTGCCAGCAGCTTTACGGGACAGGGTCTTCAAGGCTACACCTTC. Its translation is CASSFTGQGLQGYTF.

Only a few counts were recorded for this clone. V usage is TRBV10-3 and J usage is TRBJ2-4; 8 positions agree with TRBD2. Trimming took 2 bases from V and 8 from J; bases not matched to a gene: 5. The CDR3 contains 14 residues. Per the germline V gene, CDR1 is ENHRY and CDR2 is SYGVKD. The CDR3 nucleotides read TGTGCCATCAGTGAGGGCGGGGGGCCTGACATTCAGTACTTC. It is translated as CAISEGGGPDIQYF.

Here the CDR3 reads CATLSAGLTLEQYF. The CDR3 DNA reads TGTGCCACCTTAAGCGCTGGCCTTACGCTCGAGCAGTACTTC. The chain recombines TRBV2 with TRBJ2-7; D unclear. The CDR3 is 14 residues long. V was trimmed by 10 bases and J by 6 bases, leaving 22 bases between them. Germline CDR1 is SNHLY and CDR2 is FYNNEI.

Comment on this clone: This could be a read error, since a much larger clone is one nucleotide away. This chain joins TRBV6-5 and TRBJ1-5, with 8 bases fitting TRBD1. CDR1 and CDR2 from the germline V gene are MNHEY and SVGAGI. This CDR3 comprises 14 residues. Germline trimming cut 6 bases from V and 1 base from J; bases unmatched to any gene: 2. CDR3 protein: CASRPGGSNQPQHF. The DNA for the CDR3 is TGTGCCAGCAGACCAGGGGGCAGCAATCAGCCCCAGCATTTT.

J is TRBJ2-7 and V is TRBV4-1; D perhaps matches TRBD1 (5 bases). The V and J ends lost 0 bases and 4 bases respectively, with 13 bases between them. The CDR3 has 15 amino acids. CDR1 is MGHRA, CDR2 YSYEKL, per germline. The CDR3 reads CASSQEFREGYEQYF. Here the CDR3 DNA reads TGCGCCAGCAGCCAAGAATTCAGGGAAGGGTACGAGCAGTACTTC.

This chain uses TRBV5-1 with TRBJ2-1, with a tentative D call TRBD2 (5 bases). The germline CDR1 and CDR2 sequences are SGHRS and YFSETQ. Trimming pared 2 bases from V and 1 base from J, leaving 10 bases between. This CDR3 region has 15 residues. As DNA, the CDR3 is TGCGCCAGCAGCTTTCGGGAACCATCCTACAATGAGCAGTTCTTC. It codes for CASSFREPSYNEQFF. Complete variable domain (other parts from reference TRBV5-1 and TRBJ2-1): KAGVTQTPRYLIKTRGQQVTLSCSPISGHRSVSWYQQTPGQGLQFLFEYFSETQRNKGNFPGRFSGRQFSNSRSEMNVSTLELGDSALYLCASSFREPSYNEQFFGPGTRLTVL.

This clone was observed once. This chain joins TRBV10-3 and TRBJ1-2; perhaps TRBD1 as D (6 bases). Germline CDR1 and CDR2: ENHRY and SYGVKD. The length of the CDR3 is 13 residues. Trimming removed 3 bases from V and 8 bases from J, with 13 bases in between. CDR3 sequence (DNA): TGTGCCATCAGTGATTTGGGGGGGCTCGGCTACACCTTC. Protein product: CAISDLGGLGYTF.

V is TRBV28 and J is TRBJ2-7; the match to TRBD1 covers 9 bases. The CDR3 sequence is 15 residues long. Looked up from germline, CDR1 is MDHEN and CDR2 is SYDVKM. V trimming: 5 bases; J trimming: 8 bases; junction bases outside the gene matches: 13. CDR3 bases: TGTGCCAGCAGTCCCCGGGACAGGGCGACCAGTAAGCAGTACTTC. Translating it yields CASSPRDRATSKQYF.

The gene calls are TRBV18 and TRBJ1-4; 7 bases are a match to TRBD1. From germline, CDR1 is KGHSH and CDR2 LQKENI. The CDR3 has 15 amino acids. Trimming removed 4 bases from V and 3 bases from J; junction bases left unmatched: 5. CDR3 amino acids: CASSRRDSPNEKLFF. The CDR3 DNA is TGTGCCAGCTCACGCCGGGACAGCCCTAATGAAAAACTGTTTTTT.

This chain joins TRBV2 and TRBJ2-5; D is unclear. V was pared by 6 bases and J by 3 bases, with 8 bases between. Per germline, CDR1 SNHLY and CDR2 FYNNEI. The CDR3 consists of 12 residues. This chain's CDR3 is CASRGQEETQYF. CDR3 DNA: TGTGCCAGCAGGGGCCAGGAAGAGACCCAGTACTTC.

Here the CDR3 DNA reads TGTGCCAGCAGTAAGCGGGGGGATGGCGGGGAGCTGTTTTTT. As protein: CASSKRGDGGELFF. The chain has TRBV6-5 and TRBJ2-2; TRBD2 agrees at 9 bases. Germline loops: CDR1 MNHEY, CDR2 SVGAGI. With V trimmed by 5 bases and J by 7 bases, 5 bases remained unmatched. The CDR3 runs 14 residues.

The CDR3 region has the DNA TGTGCCAGCAGCTTGAAGGCTTGGACAGAGTATGGCTACACCTTC. This sequence encodes CASSLKAWTEYGYTF. The chain links TRBV5-6 to TRBJ1-2, with a possible D match to TRBD1 (6 bases). The germline V gene encodes CDR1 SGHDT and CDR2 YYEEEE. Deletions cut 1 base from V and 5 bases from J, with 15 bases between. The CDR3 has 15 amino acids.

The chain couples TRBV29-1 to TRBJ1-2; 10 bases map to TRBD1. There are 13 residues in the CDR3. The germline gives CDR1 SQVTM, CDR2 ANQGSEA. J was trimmed by 8 bases and V by 3 bases; bases with no gene match: 6. In DNA, the CDR3 is TGCAGCGTTGAGACAGACAGGGGGCTAGGCTACACCTTC. This sequence encodes CSVETDRGLGYTF.

The gene calls are TRBV7-9 and TRBJ1-1, with TRBD1 identical over 7 bases. Germline V gene sequence: CDR1 SEHNR, CDR2 FQNEAQ (reference sequence). Germline trimming cut 4 bases from V and 5 bases from J; bases unmatched to any gene: 7. This CDR3 has 14 amino acids. CDR3 bases: TGTGCCAGCAGCTCTTTTTCACAGGGGACTGAAGCTTTCTTT. It encodes CASSSFSQGTEAFF. The full variable domain, its missing parts supplied by reference TRBV7-9 and TRBJ1-1, is DTGVSQNPRHKITKRGQNVTFRCDPISEHNRLYWYRQTLGQGPEFLTYFQNEAQLEKSRLLSDRFSAERPKGSFSTLEIQRTEQGDSAMYLCASSSFSQGTEAFFGQGTRLTVV.

This rearrangement joins TRBV19 to TRBJ2-5; 8 positions agree with TRBD1. Trimming at V came to 5 bases and at J to 5 bases, leaving 10 bases not matched to a gene. Germline loops: CDR1 LNHDA, CDR2 SQIVND (reference sequence). This CDR3 has 15 residues. CDR3 loop: CASSRRTGHGETQYF. The CDR3 region has the DNA TGTGCCAGTAGTCGACGGACAGGGCATGGTGAGACCCAGTACTTC. The full variable domain, with the rest looked up from reference TRBV19 and TRBJ2-5, is DGGITQSPKYLFRKEGQNVTLSCEQNLNHDAMYWYRQDPGQGLRLIYYSQIVNDFQKGDIAEGYSVSREKKESFPLTVTSAQKNPTAFYLCASSRRTGHGETQYFGPGTRLLVL.

The V call is TRBV7-9, the J call TRBJ1-6, with D unresolved. Germline V lookup: CDR1 SEHNR, CDR2 FQNEAQ (reference sequence). There are 14 residues in the CDR3. V shed 1 base and J shed 9 bases, with 10 bases lying between them. CDR3 nucleotides: TGTGCCAGCAGCTTAGAAGGGAGTGGTTCACCCCTCCACTTT. Amino acids: CASSLEGSGSPLHF.

The chain recombines TRBV27 with TRBJ2-7, with 7 bases aligning to TRBD2. Germline V gene data show CDR1 as MNHEY and CDR2 as SMNVEV (reference sequence). The V gene end was trimmed by 3 bases and the J gene end by 3 bases; junction bases not matched to a gene: 2. The CDR3 is 13 residues long. The CDR3 DNA is TGTGCCAGCAGTTTCCAGCGGGGCTACGAGCAGTACTTC. This translates into CASSFQRGYEQYF.

The chain couples TRBV29-1 to TRBJ1-1; D unclear. There are 11 residues in the CDR3. V was clipped by 3 bases and J by 2 bases, with 4 bases between them. The germline V gene encodes CDR1 SQVTM and CDR2 ANQGSEA. This chain's CDR3 is CSVDPNTEAFF. The CDR3 bases are TGCAGCGTTGATCCTAACACTGAAGCTTTCTTT.

The genes are TRBV11-1 and TRBJ2-1, with 10 bases identical to TRBD1. The trim removed 8 bases at V and 7 bases at J, leaving 11 bases unmatched. Germline CDR1 reads SGHAT; CDR2 reads FQDESV (reference sequence). The CDR3 totals 15 residues. CDR3 in amino acids: CASGNRDRGFNEQFF. In DNA, the CDR3 is TGTGCCAGCGGCAACCGGGACAGGGGATTTAATGAGCAGTTCTTC.

The chain combines TRBV27 with TRBJ1-3; D ambiguous. Trimming left V 2 bases short and J 2 bases short, with 10 bases between. Germline V CDR1 and CDR2: MNHEY, SMNVEV (reference sequence). The CDR3 loop spans 15 amino acids. In DNA, the CDR3 is TGTGCCAGCAGTTTAAGAGGGCGCGCTGGAAACACCATATATTTT. It is translated as CASSLRGRAGNTIYF.

CDR3 bases: TGTGCCAGCAGCCCCCGGACAGGTCCTAATTCACCCCTCCACTTT. This codes for CASSPRTGPNSPLHF. This rearrangement joins TRBV11-2 to TRBJ1-6; 7 bases are a match to TRBD1. V trimming: 5 bases; J trimming: 6 bases; junction bases outside the gene matches: 7. Germline V gene lookup returns CDR1 SGHAT and CDR2 FQNNGV. This CDR3 is built from 15 residues.

The rearrangement links TRBV2 to TRBJ2-2; 7 bases fit TRBD1. V dropped 2 bases and J dropped 5; count of bases not matched to a gene: 8. The length of the CDR3 is 16 residues. Germline-derived CDR1 and CDR2 are SNHLY and FYNNEI. As DNA, the CDR3 is TGTGCCAGCAGTGAACTTGACAGGGAAGCGACCGGGGAGCTGTTTTTT. Translation gives CASSELDREATGELFF.

The chain joins TRBV6-2 or TRBV6-3 to TRBJ2-3; TRBD2 is a possible D gene (7 bases). Germline V lookup: CDR1 MNHEY, CDR2 SVGEGT. CDR3 size: 16 residues. V lost 4 bases to trimming and J lost 10 bases, with 24 bases between them. CDR3 residues: CASSSFEGGRGLAQYF. Here the CDR3 DNA reads TGTGCCAGCAGTTCCTTTGAGGGGGGGCGTGGGTTGGCGCAGTATTTT.